Listed below are T cell receptor beta chains from one sample, sequenced in a study of blood T cell repertoires in COVID-19. Data came from immunoSEQ multiplex PCR; TCRdb stores just in-frame clones and leaves some out. The table lists thousands of clones, approximately 90% of them singletons. The sequenced material came from peripheral blood. The receptors were sampled from a human donor in a cohort sampled during active COVID-19. The donor label of this sample is uncertain. The CDR3 runs from the conserved cysteine through the conserved F or W. Clone size, where shown, is once, few, many, or a class for clones that have expanded.

J: TRBJ2-5
size: -
V: TRBV7-2
CDR3: CASSWGALAGAEETQYF

J: TRBJ2-2
size: -
V: TRBV9
CDR3: CASLAGNTGELFF

J: TRBJ1-1
size: -
V: TRBV5-4
CDR3: CASSGETGVNTEAFF

J: TRBJ2-1
size: -
V: TRBV19
CDR3: CASSIFNPRGNEQFF

J: TRBJ2-1
size: -
V: TRBV5-4
CDR3: CASSLTAGTGNEQFF

J: TRBJ2-2
size: -
V: TRBV5-6
CDR3: CASSERGGDTGELFF

J: TRBJ2-1
size: -
V: TRBV2
CDR3: CASSGNRGLTYNEQFF

J: TRBJ2-1
size: -
V: TRBV28
CDR3: CASSLRLGVGEQFF

J: TRBJ1-1
size: -
V: TRBV6-5
CDR3: CASSRKFYTEAFF

J: TRBJ2-1
size: -
V: TRBV6-4
CDR3: CASSDSSGGHEQFF

J: TRBJ2-7
size: -
V: TRBV3-1/TRBV3-2
CDR3: CASSLGRQVYEQYF

J: TRBJ2-7
size: -
V: TRBV20-1
CDR3: CSASSGGEQYF

J: TRBJ2-3
size: few
V: TRBV11-2
CDR3: CASSATSGGRYTQYF

J: TRBJ2-5
size: -
V: TRBV5-1
CDR3: CASSLGSMETQYF

J: TRBJ1-1
size: -
V: TRBV9
CDR3: CASSQASGANTEAFF

J: TRBJ2-1
size: -
V: TRBV7-2
CDR3: CASSPTSGSLNEQFF

J: TRBJ2-7
size: -
V: TRBV29-1
CDR3: CSVPGGPAEQYF

J: TRBJ2-5
size: -
V: TRBV19
CDR3: CATHGTGVSGLETQYF

J: TRBJ1-2
size: once
V: TRBV28
CDR3: CASSWGQGIYGYTF

J: TRBJ2-7
size: -
V: TRBV28
CDR3: CASSSDRVQYF

J: TRBJ1-2
size: -
V: TRBV5-4
CDR3: CASSFDYRAYGYTF

J: TRBJ2-3
size: -
V: TRBV28
CDR3: CASSPVRVGGVPDTQYF

J: TRBJ1-6
size: -
V: TRBV21-1
CDR3: CASSKVRGEAAFFSYNSPLHF

J: TRBJ1-3
size: -
V: TRBV6-2/TRBV6-3
CDR3: CASSYGLEGNTIYF

J: TRBJ2-2
size: -
V: TRBV6-6
CDR3: CASSPGVAGELFF

J: TRBJ2-2
size: -
V: TRBV11-3
CDR3: CASSFGTGDVNTGELFF

J: TRBJ2-3
size: -
V: TRBV15
CDR3: CATSSSGTLRTDTQYF